A single sample gave rise to the 32 T cell receptor beta chains below, sequenced in a study of tumor and adjacent non-tumor tissue in lung cancer. This sample's RNA came from whole unsorted tissue. The normal lung tissue was taken more than 3 cm from the tumor edge. TCRbeta libraries were built with three rounds of nested PCR, modified from ARM-PCR. Using its own MiXCR run on the multiplex PCR reads, TCRdb lists one record per CDR3 protein. The sample yields roughly 75,000 distinct CDR3 sequences, approximately 68% seen once. Sequencing was done on a sample of distant non-tumor lung tissue. These receptors all stem from a woman in her forties or fifties with non-small cell lung cancer.

The CDR3 DNA sequence: TGTGCCAGCAGAGGCTTGGGGGCATATAATAAGCAGTTCTTC. As protein: CASRGLGAYNKQFF. The V call is TRBV6-5, the J call TRBJ2-1; D is possibly TRBD1 (6 bases). CDR1 and CDR2 (germline): MNHEY, SVGAGI. V was cut by 6 bases and J by 11 bases, with 20 bases left in between. This CDR3 spans 14 amino acids.

The V and J genes are TRBV20-1 and TRBJ2-7, with 8 nucleotides matching TRBD2. Germline CDR1 reads DFQATT; CDR2 reads SNEGSKA (reference sequence). This CDR3 has 18 residues. After removal of 3 bases from V and 4 bases from J, the junction contained 20 bases not matched to a gene. The CDR3 loop is CSASRPRTSFRLRYEQYF. CDR3 DNA: TGCAGTGCTAGCCGGCCGAGGACTAGCTTCAGGCTGCGGTACGAGCAGTACTTC.

As for this clonotype: The conserved phenylalanine or tryptophan is not found at the CDR3 terminus, so this likely reflects a read error. This rearrangement joins TRBV7-3 to TRBJ1-1, with a weak D call TRBD1 (5 bases). This CDR3 has 15 residues. Germline V lookup: CDR1 SGHTA, CDR2 FQGTGA. The chain's CDR3 is CASRLTGDSYTEAFL. The CDR3 DNA follows: TGTGCCAGCAGGTTAACTGGCGACAGCTACACTGAAGCTTTCTTG.

This clonotype has a count of ten or more. The chain employs TRBV7-8 and TRBJ1-6, with D possibly TRBD1 on 6 matching bases. V lost 5 bases, J lost 2 bases, and 13 bases lay in between. CDR3 length equals 16 residues. In germline, CDR1 is SGHVS, CDR2 FQNEAQ. The CDR3: CASSHIGGPYNSPLHF. CDR3 sequence (DNA): TGTGCCAGCAGCCACATTGGGGGGCCCTATAATTCACCCCTCCACTTT.

For this clonotype: A clone one base away is much larger, so this may be a read error. The rearrangement links TRBV29-1 to TRBJ2-5; D unclear. This CDR3 has 10 amino acids. The germline V gene encodes CDR1 SQVTM and CDR2 ANQGSEA. CDR3 amino acids: CSTTTPRTLF. DNA of the CDR3: TGCAGCACTACGACCCCGAGGACCCTATTC.

V is TRBV20-1 and J is TRBJ1-4; tentative D call: TRBD1 (6 bases). V was cut by 8 bases and J by 8 bases, with 18 bases left in between. Per the germline V gene, CDR1 is DFQATT and CDR2 is SNEGSKA (reference sequence). The length of the CDR3 is 13 residues. The CDR3 nucleotides are TGCAGTCTCATCAGGGCTGGGGGCGAAAAACTGTTTTTT. This sequence encodes CSLIRAGGEKLFF.

In its sample, this clonotype ranks as medium-sized (0.01 to 0.1%). The chain combines TRBV20-1 with TRBJ2-3; TRBD2 matches 8 bases. Trimming removed 4 bases from V and 6 bases from J; junction bases left unmatched: 9. Per germline, CDR1 DFQATT and CDR2 SNEGSKA (reference sequence). This CDR3 has 14 residues. The CDR3: CSATGGRTLDTQYF. The CDR3 nucleotides are TGCAGTGCTACGGGGGGGAGAACGTTGGATACGCAGTATTTT.

In this sample, this clonotype turned up a few times. One base away lies a much larger clone, so this may be a sequencing read error. The CDR3 end shows no conserved phenylalanine or tryptophan, and so a read error is likely. Because the CDR3's place on the DNA is in doubt, the DNA is left out and the CDR3 is given as listed by TCRdb. The V gene is TRBV11-2, the J gene TRBJ2-7; TRBD2 is the table's D call and was not checked against the DNA. Germline V CDR1 and CDR2: SGHAT, FQNNGV. The CDR3 totals 15 residues, both ends included. The CDR3 region is CASSPTSGSFYEHYS.

The V and J genes are TRBV20-1 and TRBJ2-7, with 7 nucleotides matching TRBD2. Germline loops: CDR1 DFQATT, CDR2 SNEGSKA (reference sequence). This CDR3 spans 14 amino acids. After removal of 2 bases from V and 5 bases from J, the junction contained 9 bases not matched to a gene. The DNA of the CDR3 is TGCAGTGCTAGACAGGGACTGGCGGGAGACGAGCAGTACTTC. Translated: CSARQGLAGDEQYF.

For this clonotype: Compared with germline, one end of the junction differs, possibly owing to a read error. This rearrangement joins TRBV7-9 to TRBJ2-2, with a weak D call TRBD1 (5 bases). Germline CDR1 is SEHNR and CDR2 is FQNEAQ (reference sequence). CDR3 length: 12 amino acids. CDR3 protein: CASRVQTRELFF. The CDR3 DNA reads TGTGCGAGCAGGGTACAGACCAGGGAGCTGTTTTTT.

A remark on this clonotype: The junction differs from germline at one of its ends, possibly a read error. The chain employs TRBV4-3 and TRBJ1-4; D is unresolved. Germline values: CDR1 LGHNA, CDR2 YSLEER. The CDR3 contains 14 residues. The CDR3 loop is CTSSQDPREEKLFF. The CDR3 DNA follows: TGCACCAGCAGCCAAGATCCGAGGGAGGAAAAACTGTTTTTC.

Note on this clonotype: No conserved phenylalanine or tryptophan is present at the end of the CDR3, so a read error is the likely explanation. The chain uses TRBV11-1 and TRBJ1-1; the match to TRBD1 covers 7 bases. Trimming removed 5 bases from V and 4 bases from J; junction bases left unmatched: 16. The CDR3 is made up of 17 amino acids. Germline assignment: CDR1 SGHAT and CDR2 FQDESV (reference sequence). CDR3 residues: CASSRIGGQVVGTEAFY. CDR3 sequence (DNA): TGTGCCAGCAGCAGGATAGGTGGACAGGTAGTCGGCACTGAAGCTTTCTAT.

This clonotype was observed a handful of times. Since a much larger clone is just one base distant, this may be a read error. This rearrangement joins TRBV20-1 to TRBJ1-1; a possible D gene is TRBD1 (6 bases). Germline V CDR1 and CDR2: DFQATT, SNEGSKA (reference sequence). This CDR3 has 12 residues. The CDR3 DNA follows: TGCAGTGCTAGCTGGGGGGACACTGAAGCTGTCTTT. Translated, it gives CSASWGDTEAVF.

For this clonotype: A single base separates this from a much larger clone, so it may be a read error. The genes are TRBV28 and TRBJ2-1; 12 bases align to TRBD2. The germline gives CDR1 MDHEN, CDR2 SYDVKM. V lost 6 bases, J lost 8 bases, and 11 bases stayed unmatched. The CDR3 totals 16 residues. The CDR3 DNA sequence: TGTGCCAGCAGCACCCTCACTAGCGGGAGGATTTATGAGCAGTTCTTC. It codes for CASSTLTSGRIYEQFF.

This clonotype has a handful of counts. The gene calls are TRBV6-5 and TRBJ2-7, with 7 bases lining up with TRBD1. This CDR3 has 13 amino acids. V trimming: 8 bases; J trimming: 3 bases; junction bases outside the gene matches: 7. The germline gives CDR1 MNHEY, CDR2 SVGAGI. This CDR3 is CASWGQMNYEQYF. The CDR3 DNA reads as TGTGCCAGCTGGGGACAGATGAACTACGAGCAGTACTTC.

About this clonotype itself: The junction shows a germline mismatch at one end, possibly a read error. The chain couples TRBV20-1 to TRBJ1-1; TRBD1 agrees at 7 bases. The CDR3 is 13 amino acids. Germline V gene lookup returns CDR1 DFQATT and CDR2 SNEGSKA (reference sequence). The chain's CDR3 is CSASTGKGTEAVF. The CDR3 bases are TGCAGTGCTTCGACAGGGAAGGGCACTGAAGCCGTCTTT.

This clonotype has more than one count but fewer than ten. The DNA of the CDR3 is TGTGCCAGCAGTCGGACTAGCGGATACGAGCAGTACTTC. Its translation is CASSRTSGYEQYF. J is TRBJ2-7 and V is TRBV7-9, with 10 nucleotides matching TRBD2. V lost 6 bases to trimming and J lost 4 bases; unmatched junction nucleotides: 3. The germline gives CDR1 SEHNR, CDR2 FQNEAQ (reference sequence). The CDR3 contains 13 residues.

To note about this clonotype: A junction end diverges from the germline sequence, so it may reflect a read error. CDR3 loop: CSAQVCSTYEQYF. The DNA of the CDR3 is TGCAGTGCCCAGGTCTGTTCTACCTATGAGCAGTACTTC. J is TRBJ2-7 and V is TRBV20-1; no clear D. CDR1 DFQATT and CDR2 SNEGSKA come from the germline V gene (reference sequence). This CDR3 is built from 13 residues.

The J gene is TRBJ1-1, the V gene TRBV5-8; no definite D call. The CDR3 runs 13 residues. CDR1 and CDR2 from the germline V gene are SGHTS and YDEGEE. The V end was cut by 1 base, the J end by 5 bases, with 9 bases between. The DNA for the CDR3 is TGTGCCAGCAGCTTGTACTTAGGGACTGAAGCTTTCTTT. The encoded protein is CASSLYLGTEAFF.

This clonotype was observed once. This may be a read error, as it is one base from a much larger clone. CDR3 DNA: TGTGCCACTTGGACTAGCGGTGAGCAGTTCTTC. Residues: CATWTSGEQFF. This chain connects TRBV5-4 to TRBJ2-1, with 10 positions matching TRBD2. This CDR3 is built from 11 residues. J was trimmed by 9 bases and V by 9 bases; bases with no gene match: 3. Germline V gene data show CDR1 as SGHNT and CDR2 as YYREEE (reference sequence). The whole variable domain, filled in from reference TRBV5-4 and TRBJ2-1, reads ETGVTQSPTHLIKTRGQQVTLRCSSQSGHNTVSWYQQALGQGPQFIFQYYREEENGRGNFPPRFSGLQFPNYSSELNVNALELDDSALYLCATWTSGEQFFGPGTRLTVL.

The chain links TRBV20-1 to TRBJ2-5; 7 bases agree with TRBD1. Per the germline V gene, CDR1 is DFQATT and CDR2 is SNEGSKA (reference sequence). V lost 5 bases, J lost 13 bases, and 13 bases stayed unmatched. The CDR3 totals 12 residues. CDR3 DNA: TGCAGTGCTCTACAGGGGAAAGATAGCCTGTACTTC. Encoded protein: CSALQGKDSLYF.

This clonotype has a handful of counts. A read error may produce the germline difference seen at one junction end. The CDR3 DNA reads as TGTGTCTGGACAGGGAGCTCCTATAATTCACCCCTCCACTTT. Residues: CVWTGSSYNSPLHF. The rearrangement uses TRBV30 and TRBJ1-6; 8 bases agree with TRBD1. The CDR3 is 14 residues long. Per the germline V gene, CDR1 is GTSNPN and CDR2 is SVGIG (reference sequence).

This clonotype was seen a single time. Just one base apart from a much larger clone, this may be a read error. The conserved final phenylalanine or tryptophan is absent from the CDR3, which likely points to a read error. The chain couples TRBV4-3 to TRBJ1-2; the match to TRBD1 covers 9 bases. Germline CDR1 LGHNA, CDR2 YSLEER. Trimming took 3 bases from V and 4 from J; bases not matched to a gene: 6. This CDR3 is 15 amino acids long. As DNA, the CDR3 is TGCGCCAGCAGCCAGGACAGGGGCGAGGTCTATGGCTACACCTGC. Its translation is CASSQDRGEVYGYTC.

The CDR3 DNA is TGCGCCAGCAACGAGGACGGGTCCTACGGCTACACCTTC. This encodes CASNEDGSYGYTF. V is TRBV10-2 and J is TRBJ1-2; unclear D gene. V lost 7 bases, J lost 8 bases, and 17 bases lay in between. The CDR3 length is 13 residues. Per germline, CDR1 WSHSY and CDR2 SAAADI.

This clonotype has just a few counts. Here the CDR3 DNA reads TGCAGTGCCTCGGAGACAGGGACCCGGAATTCTTTCTATGGCTACACCTTC. It encodes CSASETGTRNSFYGYTF. J is TRBJ1-2 and V is TRBV20-1, with 7 bases lining up with TRBD1. The CDR3 spans 17 residues. J lost 4 bases, V lost 6 bases, and 20 bases had no gene match. Germline values: CDR1 DFQATT, CDR2 SNEGSKA (reference sequence).

Remarks on this clonotype: At one end, the junction sequence differs from germline, possibly due to a read error. The chain is built from TRBV11-2 and TRBJ2-1; D uncertain. The CDR3 is made up of 13 amino acids. Germline V gives CDR1 SGHAT, CDR2 FQNNGV. CDR3 coding DNA: TGTGCCAACAGCCTCAACAACAACAAAGAGCAGTTCTTC. This encodes CANSLNNNKEQFF.

The V and J genes are TRBV11-2 and TRBJ2-7; 9 nucleotides line up with TRBD2. Germline trimming cut 6 bases from V and 4 bases from J; bases unmatched to any gene: 10. The CDR3 runs to 15 residues. CDR1 and CDR2 (germline): SGHAT, FQNNGV. The CDR3 loop is CASRRTSSGSYEQYF. The CDR3, as DNA: TGTGCCAGCAGACGCACAAGTAGCGGGAGTTACGAGCAGTACTTC.

This clonotype was seen a handful of times. This clone may be a read error of a much larger clone one base away. This chain joins TRBV20-1 and TRBJ2-1; perhaps TRBD2 as D (6 bases). V was pared by 5 bases and J by 8 bases, with 19 bases between. The germline V gene encodes CDR1 DFQATT and CDR2 SNEGSKA (reference sequence). The CDR3 covers 14 residues. This CDR3 reads CSAPGAVLWDEQFF. CDR3 coding DNA: TGCAGTGCTCCGGGAGCGGTCCTATGGGATGAGCAGTTCTTC.

About this clonotype itself: This sequence may be a read error, since a much larger clone differs from it by one base. The chain has TRBV20-1 and TRBJ2-3; D not resolved. The CDR3 has 12 residues. The germline V gene has CDR1 DFQATT and CDR2 SNEGSKA (reference sequence). The CDR3 reads CSVGYHTDMQYF. The CDR3 coding sequence is TGCAGTGTTGGCTACCACACAGATATGCAGTATTTT.

About this clonotype itself: Lacking the conserved final phenylalanine or tryptophan, this CDR3 likely reflects a read error. CDR3 protein: CASSAKYRDKPQYL. CDR3 sequence (DNA): TGTGCCAGCAGTGCTAAGTACAGGGATAAGCCCCAGTATTTG. The rearrangement uses TRBV6-1 and TRBJ1-5; TRBD1 is a possible D gene (6 bases). The J call could be wrong; TRBJ2-3 is a better fit for the DNA end. Germline V gene data show CDR1 as MNHNS and CDR2 as SASEGT. The CDR3 covers 14 residues.

About this clonotype itself: This may come from a read error, since a much larger clone is one base off. The conserved phenylalanine or tryptophan normally closing the CDR3 is absent here, so this likely arose from a read error. This chain uses TRBV12-3 or TRBV12-4 with TRBJ2-2, with a possible D match to TRBD1 (5 bases). This CDR3 comprises 13 residues. V was cut by 6 bases and J by 3 bases, with 8 bases left in between. This CDR3 is CASRTEYTGELFY. The CDR3 DNA sequence: TGTGCCAGCAGGACAGAGTACACCGGGGAGCTGTTTTAT.

This clonotype was seen a few times. This chain links TRBV12-3 or TRBV12-4 with TRBJ2-1; 12 bases are shared with TRBD2. This CDR3 has 15 residues. The V gene end was trimmed by 6 bases and the J gene end by 8 bases; junction bases not matched to a gene: 8. DNA of the CDR3: TGTGCCAGCAGCTTTTCTAGCGGGAGGGGGTATGAGCAGTTCTTC. Encoded protein: CASSFSSGRGYEQFF.